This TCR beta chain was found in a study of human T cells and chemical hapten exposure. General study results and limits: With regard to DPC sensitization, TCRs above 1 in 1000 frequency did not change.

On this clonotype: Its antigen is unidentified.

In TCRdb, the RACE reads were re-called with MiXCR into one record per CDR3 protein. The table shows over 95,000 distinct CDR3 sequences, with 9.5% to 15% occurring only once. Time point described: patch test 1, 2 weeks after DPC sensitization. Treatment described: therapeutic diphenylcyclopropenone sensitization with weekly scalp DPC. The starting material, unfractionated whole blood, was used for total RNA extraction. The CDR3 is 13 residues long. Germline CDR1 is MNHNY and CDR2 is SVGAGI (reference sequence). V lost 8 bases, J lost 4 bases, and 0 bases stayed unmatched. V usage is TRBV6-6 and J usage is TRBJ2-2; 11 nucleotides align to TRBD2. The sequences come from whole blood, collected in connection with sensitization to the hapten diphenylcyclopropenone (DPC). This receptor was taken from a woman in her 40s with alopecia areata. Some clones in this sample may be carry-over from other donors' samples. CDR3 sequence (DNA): TGTGCCAGCGGGACTAGCGGCACCGGGGAGCTGTTTTTT. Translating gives CASGTSGTGELFF.